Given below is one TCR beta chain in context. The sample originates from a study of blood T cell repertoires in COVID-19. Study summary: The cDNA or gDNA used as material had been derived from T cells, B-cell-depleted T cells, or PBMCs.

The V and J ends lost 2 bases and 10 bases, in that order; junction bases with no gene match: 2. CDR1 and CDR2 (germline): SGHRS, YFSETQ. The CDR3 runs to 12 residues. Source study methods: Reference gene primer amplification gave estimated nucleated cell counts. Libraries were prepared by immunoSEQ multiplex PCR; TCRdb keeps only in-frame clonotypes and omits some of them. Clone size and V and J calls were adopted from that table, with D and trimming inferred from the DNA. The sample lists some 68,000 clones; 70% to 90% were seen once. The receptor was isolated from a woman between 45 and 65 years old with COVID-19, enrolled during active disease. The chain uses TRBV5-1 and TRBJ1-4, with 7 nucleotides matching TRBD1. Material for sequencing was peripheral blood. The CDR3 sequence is CASSFSGGKLFF. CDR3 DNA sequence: TGCGCCAGCAGCTTCTCAGGGGGAAAACTGTTTTTT.